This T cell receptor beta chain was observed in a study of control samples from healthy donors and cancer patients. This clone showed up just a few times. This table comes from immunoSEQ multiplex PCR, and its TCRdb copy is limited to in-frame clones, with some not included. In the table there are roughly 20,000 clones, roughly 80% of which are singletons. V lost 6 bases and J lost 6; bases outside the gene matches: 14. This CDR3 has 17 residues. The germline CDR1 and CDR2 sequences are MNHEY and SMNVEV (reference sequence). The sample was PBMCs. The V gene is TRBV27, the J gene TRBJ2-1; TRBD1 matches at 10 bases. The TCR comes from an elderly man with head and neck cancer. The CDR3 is CASRRQGATLLANEQFF. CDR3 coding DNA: TGTGCCAGCAGACGACAGGGGGCGACCCTATTAGCCAATGAGCAGTTCTTC.